A selection of T cell receptor beta chains follows, all from one sample in a study of CD8 T cells in Susac syndrome. One entry per CDR3 protein, called by TCRdb with MiXCR from the immunoSEQ multiplex PCR reads. The sample comprises under 250,000 distinct CDR3 sequences, over 85% of which are singletons, and around 0.067% rests with the top ten. Sequenced: CD4+ T cells from PBMCs. These receptors all stem from a human donor with multiple sclerosis. The CDR3 runs from the conserved cysteine through the conserved F or W. Fields, in order: D gene, V gene, CDR3 length, J gene, clone size, CDR3 DNA, CDR3 protein. D genes are given only for firm matches. Not every row has a clone size; where given, it reads once, few, many or a size class.

D: .
V: TRBV20-1
length: 14
J: TRBJ2-5
size: .
DNA: TGCAGTGCTAGGGGATTAGACCCCTCCGGGACCCAGTACTTC
CDR3: CSARGLDPSGTQYF

D: TRBD1
V: TRBV9
length: 14
J: TRBJ2-5
size: .
DNA: TGTGCCAGCAGCGCGACAGGGTTTGAAGAGACCCAGTACTTC
CDR3: CASSATGFEETQYF

D: .
V: TRBV6-5
length: 19
J: TRBJ1-4
size: .
DNA: TGTGCCAGCAGTTACTCGATCGGCGGCGGGGATTCGGCTAATGAAAAACTGTTTTTT
CDR3: CASSYSIGGGDSANEKLFF

D: TRBD1
V: TRBV29-1
length: 12
J: TRBJ1-1
size: .
DNA: TGCAGCGTTGAGGGACAGGGGGCTGAAGCTTTCTTT
CDR3: CSVEGQGAEAFF

D: .
V: TRBV7-3
length: 16
J: TRBJ2-1
size: .
DNA: TGTGCCAGCAGCTTAAATCCTGGGTCCGCGGGCAATGAGCAGTTCTTC
CDR3: CASSLNPGSAGNEQFF

D: .
V: TRBV5-4
length: 14
J: TRBJ1-1
size: .
DNA: TGTGCCAGCAGCTTGGTCCAAGGGAGGGCTGAAGCTTTCTTT
CDR3: CASSLVQGRAEAFF

D: .
V: TRBV11-2
length: 13
J: TRBJ2-5
size: .
DNA: TGTGCCAGCATCCCTCCCTACCAAGAGACCCAGTACTTC
CDR3: CASIPPYQETQYF

D: .
V: TRBV7-2
length: 13
J: TRBJ1-4
size: .
DNA: TGTGCCAGCAGCCCCCTTGAGAATGAAAAACTGTTTTTT
CDR3: CASSPLENEKLFF

D: .
V: TRBV20-1
length: 14
J: TRBJ1-2
size: .
DNA: TGCAGTGCTAGAGTAGCGGGGACCCTCTATGGCTACACCTTC
CDR3: CSARVAGTLYGYTF

D: TRBD2
V: TRBV20-1
length: 15
J: TRBJ2-7
size: .
DNA: TGCAGTGCCCTTCCTCAGCGGGGGGCCCGCTACGAGCAGTACTTC
CDR3: CSALPQRGARYEQYF

D: TRBD2
V: TRBV20-1
length: 15
J: TRBJ2-3
size: .
DNA: TGCAGTGCTAGGGGTAGCGGGGGGGCCGGAGATACGCAGTATTTT
CDR3: CSARGSGGAGDTQYF

D: .
V: TRBV5-6
length: 16
J: TRBJ2-2
size: .
DNA: TGTGCCAGCAGCTCACAGGGACGACCAAACACCGGGGAGCTGTTTTTT
CDR3: CASSSQGRPNTGELFF

D: .
V: TRBV7-2
length: 16
J: TRBJ2-1
size: .
DNA: TGTGCCAGCAGCCTTGTTGCGGCCAGCTCCTACAATGAGCAGTTCTTC
CDR3: CASSLVAASSYNEQFF

D: TRBD1
V: TRBV12-3/TRBV12-4
length: 18
J: TRBJ2-7
size: .
DNA: TGTGCCAGCAGTTTACGGAGTATCGGACAGGGGCTACGGGCCGAGCAGTACTTC
CDR3: CASSLRSIGQGLRAEQYF

D: .
V: TRBV7-9
length: 13
J: TRBJ1-2
size: .
DNA: TGTGCCAGCAGCCATGCGGGTATAGCTGGCTACACCTTC
CDR3: CASSHAGIAGYTF

D: TRBD2
V: TRBV18
length: 16
J: TRBJ2-1
size: .
DNA: TGTGCCAGCTCACCACCTTCCCTAGCGGGGGGCAATGAGCAGTTCTTC
CDR3: CASSPPSLAGGNEQFF

D: TRBD2
V: TRBV9
length: 19
J: TRBJ2-1
size: .
DNA: TGTGCCAGCAGCGTAGTGGCGGCGCACGGTAGCGGGGGGTACAATGAGCAGTTCTTC
CDR3: CASSVVAAHGSGGYNEQFF

D: TRBD1
V: TRBV4-2
length: 15
J: TRBJ1-5
size: .
DNA: TGTGCCAGCAGCCAAGAACAGGGGAGCAATCAGCCCCAGCATTTT
CDR3: CASSQEQGSNQPQHF

D: .
V: TRBV5-6
length: 13
J: TRBJ2-5
size: .
DNA: TGTGCCAGCAGCTTGGGTTCCGTAGAGACCCAGTACTTC
CDR3: CASSLGSVETQYF

D: TRBD1
V: TRBV12-3/TRBV12-4
length: 15
J: TRBJ1-2
size: .
DNA: TGTGCCAGCAGTTTATCCATAGGACAGGGCTATGGCTACACCTTC
CDR3: CASSLSIGQGYGYTF

D: TRBD1
V: TRBV19
length: 14
J: TRBJ1-5
size: .
DNA: TGTGCCAGTACTCCGGACAGGGGAAGCCAGCCCCAGCATTTT
CDR3: CASTPDRGSQPQHF

D: .
V: TRBV20-1
length: 15
J: TRBJ2-3
size: .
DNA: TGCAGTGCTACGGACCGGGACCCGGGGTATGGTACGCAGTATTTT
CDR3: CSATDRDPGYGTQYF

D: .
V: TRBV5-1
length: 15
J: TRBJ1-2
size: .
DNA: TGCGCCAGCAGCTTGGAAGGTGGTAGGGGCTATGGCTACACCTTC
CDR3: CASSLEGGRGYGYTF

D: TRBD2
V: TRBV29-1
length: 18
J: TRBJ2-5
size: .
DNA: TGCAGCGTTGAAGATCTAAACTCGGTAGCGGGAGATGGGGAGACCCAGTACTTC
CDR3: CSVEDLNSVAGDGETQYF

D: .
V: TRBV10-3
length: 19
J: TRBJ2-2
size: .
DNA: TGTGCCATCAGTGGCCCTTACTCAACAGGGACCCTTGGGACCGGGGAGCTGTTTTTT
CDR3: CAISGPYSTGTLGTGELFF

D: .
V: TRBV27
length: 17
J: TRBJ1-1
size: .
DNA: TGTGCCAGCAGTTTAAGGGGCTCGCGGGGGCTGAACACTGAAGCTTTCTTT
CDR3: CASSLRGSRGLNTEAFF

D: .
V: TRBV2
length: 15
J: TRBJ2-1
size: .
DNA: TGTGCCAGCAACCTCGACCCGTCCTCCTACAATGAGCAGTTCTTC
CDR3: CASNLDPSSYNEQFF

D: .
V: TRBV6-1
length: 11
J: TRBJ2-5
size: .
DNA: TGTGCGGGTGGGGTCGCGGAGACCCAGTACTTC
CDR3: CAGGVAETQYF

D: TRBD1
V: TRBV2
length: 14
J: TRBJ1-3
size: once
DNA: TGTGCCAGCATTGGGACAGGGAGAGGAAACACCATATATTTT
CDR3: CASIGTGRGNTIYF

D: TRBD1
V: TRBV6-1
length: 15
J: TRBJ1-1
size: .
DNA: TGTGCCAGCAGTGGCGAGACAGGGGAGAACACTGAAGCTTTCTTT
CDR3: CASSGETGENTEAFF

D: .
V: TRBV3-1
length: 16
J: TRBJ1-6
size: .
DNA: TGTGCCAGCAGCCAGGGGCCGGGGGGATCCAATTCACCCCTCCACTTT
CDR3: CASSQGPGGSNSPLHF

D: .
V: TRBV7-9
length: 15
J: TRBJ2-5
size: once
DNA: TGTGCCAGCAGCTGGGAGGGGGTGCCCCAAGAGACCCAGTACTTC
CDR3: CASSWEGVPQETQYF

D: .
V: TRBV12-3/TRBV12-4
length: 12
J: TRBJ2-7
size: .
DNA: TGTGCCAGCAGTGGTACGGGCCCCGAGCAGTACTTC
CDR3: CASSGTGPEQYF

D: .
V: TRBV6-5
length: 15
J: TRBJ1-2
size: .
DNA: TGTGCCAGCACCCCTAGCGGGGCGTTGAACTATGGCTACACCTTC
CDR3: CASTPSGALNYGYTF

D: .
V: TRBV28
length: 15
J: TRBJ2-7
size: once
DNA: TGTGCCAGCGAGGGGGTGGCAGGGGGGAAGTACGAGCAGTACTTC
CDR3: CASEGVAGGKYEQYF

D: .
V: TRBV3-1
length: 12
J: TRBJ2-5
size: .
DNA: TGTGCCAGCAGCCAAACTTCTGAGACCCAGTACTTC
CDR3: CASSQTSETQYF

D: .
V: TRBV30
length: 20
J: TRBJ1-6
size: .
DNA: TGTGCCTGGAGTGTAGGACGTGGGGGCGCGGTTCCTTCCTATAATTCACCCCTCCACTTT
CDR3: CAWSVGRGGAVPSYNSPLHF

D: .
V: TRBV12-3/TRBV12-4
length: 14
J: TRBJ1-2
size: .
DNA: TGTGCCAGCACCAACGGAGAGGGGGGAGATGGCTACACCTTC
CDR3: CASTNGEGGDGYTF

D: .
V: TRBV30
length: 14
J: TRBJ1-4
size: .
DNA: TGTGCCTGGAGTGTCGGGACTTCTAATGAAAAACTGTTTTTT
CDR3: CAWSVGTSNEKLFF

D: TRBD1
V: TRBV12-3/TRBV12-4
length: 16
J: TRBJ2-7
size: .
DNA: TGTGCCAGCAGTCCTCTAACCGGGACAGGGGGCTCCGAGCAGTACTTC
CDR3: CASSPLTGTGGSEQYF

D: .
V: TRBV30
length: 12
J: TRBJ2-1
size: .
DNA: TGTGCCTGGAGTGGTCAGGACAATGAGCAGTTCTTC
CDR3: CAWSGQDNEQFF

D: TRBD1
V: TRBV29-1
length: 14
J: TRBJ1-4
size: .
DNA: TGCAGCGCCGCCCAAGGGACAGAGAATGAAAAACTGTTTTTT
CDR3: CSAAQGTENEKLFF

D: TRBD1
V: TRBV15
length: 15
J: TRBJ2-7
size: .
DNA: TGTGCCACCAGCAGGGACAGGGGATCGTCCTACGAGCAGTACTTC
CDR3: CATSRDRGSSYEQYF

D: .
V: TRBV15
length: 15
J: TRBJ1-5
size: .
DNA: TGTGCCACCAGCAGACAGGGTGGTAACAATCAGCCCCAGCATTTT
CDR3: CATSRQGGNNQPQHF

D: TRBD1
V: TRBV7-2
length: 19
J: TRBJ1-5
size: .
DNA: TGTGCCAGCAGCTTACAGGGGACAGGGACCCGAACGAGCAATCAGCCCCAGCATTTT
CDR3: CASSLQGTGTRTSNQPQHF

D: TRBD1
V: TRBV2
length: 13
J: TRBJ1-2
size: .
DNA: TGTGCCAGTAAACTAGGGACAGTCTATGGCTACACCTTC
CDR3: CASKLGTVYGYTF

D: .
V: TRBV24-1
length: 11
J: TRBJ2-1
size: .
DNA: TGTGCCACCAGTGATTCGGGGAGGCGATTCTTC
CDR3: CATSDSGRRFF

D: .
V: TRBV3-1
length: 17
J: TRBJ1-1
size: .
DNA: TGTGCCAGCAGTCCTCGGGGGGTGGGCGCGTTTGACACTGAAGCTTTCTTT
CDR3: CASSPRGVGAFDTEAFF

D: TRBD1
V: TRBV7-2
length: 16
J: TRBJ1-2
size: .
DNA: TGTGCCAGCAGCCGGACAGGGGGTGGATTCGGCTATGGCTACACCTTC
CDR3: CASSRTGGGFGYGYTF

D: TRBD2
V: TRBV27
length: 14
J: TRBJ2-3
size: once
DNA: TGTGCCAGCAGTAAGACTAGCGGCGTAGATACGCAGTATTTT
CDR3: CASSKTSGVDTQYF

D: .
V: TRBV29-1
length: 13
J: TRBJ1-1
size: .
DNA: TGCAGCGTTGTCGGCCAGGGGAGGTCTGAAGCTTTCTTT
CDR3: CSVVGQGRSEAFF

D: .
V: TRBV6-2/TRBV6-3
length: 12
J: TRBJ2-2
size: .
DNA: TGTGCCAGCGGCAGGGCAACCGGGGAGCTGTTTTTT
CDR3: CASGRATGELFF

D: .
V: TRBV4-2
length: 13
J: TRBJ2-2
size: .
DNA: TGTGCCAGCAGCCAAGTAACGGGGCCCGAGCGGTTTTTT
CDR3: CASSQVTGPERFF

D: .
V: TRBV9
length: 16
J: TRBJ1-1
size: .
DNA: TGTGCCAGCAGCGTAGCAGGTGTCGGCATGGACACTGAAGCTTTCTTT
CDR3: CASSVAGVGMDTEAFF